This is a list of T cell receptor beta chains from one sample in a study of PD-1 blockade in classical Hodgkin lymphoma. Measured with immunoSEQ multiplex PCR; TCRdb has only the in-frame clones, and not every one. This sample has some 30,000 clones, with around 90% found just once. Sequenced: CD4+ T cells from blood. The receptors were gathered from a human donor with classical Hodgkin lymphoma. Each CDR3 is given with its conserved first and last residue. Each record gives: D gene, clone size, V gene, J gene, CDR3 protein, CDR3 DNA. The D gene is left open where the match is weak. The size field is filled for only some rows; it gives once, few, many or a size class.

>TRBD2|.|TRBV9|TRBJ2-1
CASSPRPGTSGEEQFF
TGTGCCAGCAGCCCACGTCCCGGGACTAGCGGGGAGGAGCAGTTCTTC
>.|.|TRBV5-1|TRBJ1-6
CASSFVGLGMNSPLHF
TGCGCCAGCAGCTTCGTAGGACTCGGGATGAATTCACCCCTCCACTTT
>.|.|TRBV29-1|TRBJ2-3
CSVEDWRGPTDTQYF
TGCAGCGTTGAAGATTGGAGGGGCCCCACAGATACGCAGTATTTT
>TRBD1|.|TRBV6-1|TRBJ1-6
CASSAGQGSSYNSPLHF
TGTGCCAGCAGTGCGGGACAGGGGAGCTCCTATAATTCACCCCTCCACTTT
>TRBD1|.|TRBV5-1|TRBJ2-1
CASSPRDSSYNEQFF
TGCGCCAGCAGCCCCCGGGACAGTTCCTACAATGAGCAGTTCTTC
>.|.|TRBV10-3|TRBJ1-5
CAISPGPNQPQHF
TGTGCCATCAGCCCGGGCCCAAATCAGCCCCAGCATTTT
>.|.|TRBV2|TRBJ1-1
CASSYTHLGAFF
TGTGCCAGCAGTTACACACACCTTGGGGCTTTCTTT
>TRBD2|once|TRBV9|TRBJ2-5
CASSPGLAGGETQYF
TGTGCCAGCAGCCCCGGGTTAGCGGGAGGAGAGACCCAGTACTTC
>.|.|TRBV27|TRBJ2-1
CASSLLGSSYNEQFF
TGTGCCAGCAGTTTATTAGGGAGCTCCTACAATGAGCAGTTCTTC
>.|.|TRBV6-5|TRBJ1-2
CASSQSPGSGYTF
TGTGCCAGCAGTCAGAGTCCCGGGAGTGGCTACACCTTC
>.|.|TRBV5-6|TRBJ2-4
CASSLLQFVAKNIQYF
TGTGCCAGCAGCTTGTTGCAGTTCGTAGCCAAAAACATTCAGTACTTC
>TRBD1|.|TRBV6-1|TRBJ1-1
CASSTQGGNTEAFF
TGTGCCAGCAGTACACAGGGGGGGAACACTGAAGCTTTCTTT
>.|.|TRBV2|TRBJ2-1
CASSAGAGRRGEQFF
TGTGCCAGCAGCGCCGGGGCAGGGAGGCGAGGTGAGCAGTTCTTC
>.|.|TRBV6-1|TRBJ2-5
CASSGDTGFGQETQYF
TGTGCCAGCAGTGGGGATACAGGGTTTGGGCAAGAGACCCAGTACTTC
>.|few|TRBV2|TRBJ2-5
CASSDGDGETQYF
TGTGCCAGCAGTGACGGAGACGGGGAGACCCAGTACTTC
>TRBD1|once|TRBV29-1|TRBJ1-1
CSARIRGDTEAFF
TGCAGCGCCCGTATCAGGGGGGACACTGAAGCTTTCTTT
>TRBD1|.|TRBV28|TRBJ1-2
CASSMGTGSYGYTF
TGTGCCAGCAGTATGGGGACAGGTTCATATGGCTACACCTTC
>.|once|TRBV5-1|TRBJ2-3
CASSVDPGQGTDTQYF
TGCGCCAGCAGCGTAGACCCAGGACAAGGGACAGATACGCAGTATTTT
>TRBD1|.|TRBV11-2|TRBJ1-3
CASSATDRAGNTIYF
TGTGCCAGCAGCGCTACGGACAGGGCTGGAAACACCATATATTTT
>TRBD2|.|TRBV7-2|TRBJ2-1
CASSLASGSNNEQFF
TGTGCCAGCAGCTTAGCCAGCGGGAGTAACAATGAGCAGTTCTTC
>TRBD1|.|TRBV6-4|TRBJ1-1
CASSVSGGGGTEAFF
TGTGCCAGCAGTGTGTCAGGGGGCGGCGGCACTGAAGCTTTCTTT
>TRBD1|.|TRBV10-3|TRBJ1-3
CATQQGPISGNTIYF
TGTGCCACTCAACAGGGGCCGATCTCTGGAAACACCATATATTTT
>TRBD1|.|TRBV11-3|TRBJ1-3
CASSGRTGAGNTIYF
TGTGCCAGCAGCGGTCGGACAGGGGCTGGAAACACCATATATTTT
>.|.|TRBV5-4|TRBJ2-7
CASSSRANEQYF
TGTGCCAGCAGCTCGCGGGCTAACGAGCAGTACTTC
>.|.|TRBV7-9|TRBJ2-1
CASSLQGNANEQFF
TGTGCCAGCAGCTTACAAGGTAACGCCAATGAGCAGTTCTTC
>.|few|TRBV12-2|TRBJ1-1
CASRLVGTEAFF
TGTGCAAGTCGCTTAGTCGGCACTGAAGCTTTCTTT
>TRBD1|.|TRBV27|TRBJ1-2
CASSRGGIGYGYTF
TGTGCCAGCAGCCGAGGGGGCATAGGCTATGGCTACACCTTC
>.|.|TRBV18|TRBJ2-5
CASSPRTQETQYF
TGTGCCAGCTCACCAAGGACCCAAGAGACCCAGTACTTC
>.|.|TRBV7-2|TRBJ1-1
CASSLDGGNTEAFF
TGTGCCAGCAGCTTAGATGGCGGGAACACTGAAGCTTTCTTT
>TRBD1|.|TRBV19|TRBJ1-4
CASTSTGRGEKLFF
TGTGCCAGTACCTCGACAGGGCGGGGTGAAAAACTGTTTTTT
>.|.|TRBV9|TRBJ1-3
CASSSRSRGTSGNTIYF
TGTGCCAGCAGCTCAAGAAGTCGGGGGACCTCTGGAAACACCATATATTTT
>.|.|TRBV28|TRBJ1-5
CASVPNQWYSNQPQHF
TGTGCCAGCGTCCCGAACCAGTGGTATAGCAATCAGCCCCAGCATTTT
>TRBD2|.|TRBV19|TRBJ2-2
CASSILAGDTGELFF
TGTGCCAGTAGTATACTAGCGGGAGACACCGGGGAGCTGTTTTTT
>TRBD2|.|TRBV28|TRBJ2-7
CASWTSGGSSYEQYF
TGTGCCAGCTGGACTAGCGGGGGAAGCTCCTACGAGCAGTACTTC
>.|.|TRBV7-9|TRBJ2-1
CASTDSSSSYNEQFF
TGTGCCAGCACAGACTCGTCAAGCTCCTACAATGAGCAGTTCTTC
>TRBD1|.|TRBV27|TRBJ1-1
CASSFRRQGAEAFF
TGTGCCAGCAGTTTTAGGCGGCAGGGGGCTGAAGCTTTCTTT
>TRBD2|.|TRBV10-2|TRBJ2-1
CASSREVNEQFF
TGCGCCAGCAGTCGGGAGGTAAATGAGCAGTTCTTC
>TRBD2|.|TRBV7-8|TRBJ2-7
CASSPRLAGGPGSYEQYF
TGTGCCAGCAGCCCCCGACTAGCGGGAGGGCCCGGTTCATACGAGCAGTACTTC
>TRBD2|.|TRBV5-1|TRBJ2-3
CASSTGTITDTQYF
TGCGCCAGCAGCACGGGGACTATCACAGATACGCAGTATTTT
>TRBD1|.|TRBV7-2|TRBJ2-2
CASSGQGPNTGELFF
TGTGCCAGCAGCGGACAGGGACCGAACACCGGGGAGCTGTTTTTT
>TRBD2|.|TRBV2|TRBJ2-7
CASSRSGLEYEQYF
TGTGCCAGCAGCCGGTCGGGACTAGAATACGAGCAGTACTTC
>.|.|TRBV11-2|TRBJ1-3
CASRARAGSGNTIYF
TGTGCCAGCCGCGCCCGGGCCGGTTCTGGAAACACCATATATTTT